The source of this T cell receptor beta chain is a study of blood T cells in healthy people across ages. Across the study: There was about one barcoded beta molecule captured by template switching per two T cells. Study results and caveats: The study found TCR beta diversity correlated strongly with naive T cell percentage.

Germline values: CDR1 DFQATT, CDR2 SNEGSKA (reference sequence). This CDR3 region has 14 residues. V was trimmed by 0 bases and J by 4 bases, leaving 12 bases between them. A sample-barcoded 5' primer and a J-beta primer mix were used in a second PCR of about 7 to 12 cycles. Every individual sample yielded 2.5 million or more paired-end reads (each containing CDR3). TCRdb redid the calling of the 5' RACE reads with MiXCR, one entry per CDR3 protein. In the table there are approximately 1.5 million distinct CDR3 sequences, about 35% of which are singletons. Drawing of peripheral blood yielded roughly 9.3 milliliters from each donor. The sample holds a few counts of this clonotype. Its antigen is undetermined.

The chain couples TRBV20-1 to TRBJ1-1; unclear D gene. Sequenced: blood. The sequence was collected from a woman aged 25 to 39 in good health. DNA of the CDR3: TGCAGTGCTAGAGACTCCGTTCGGCGCACTGAAGCTTTCTTT. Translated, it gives CSARDSVRRTEAFF.